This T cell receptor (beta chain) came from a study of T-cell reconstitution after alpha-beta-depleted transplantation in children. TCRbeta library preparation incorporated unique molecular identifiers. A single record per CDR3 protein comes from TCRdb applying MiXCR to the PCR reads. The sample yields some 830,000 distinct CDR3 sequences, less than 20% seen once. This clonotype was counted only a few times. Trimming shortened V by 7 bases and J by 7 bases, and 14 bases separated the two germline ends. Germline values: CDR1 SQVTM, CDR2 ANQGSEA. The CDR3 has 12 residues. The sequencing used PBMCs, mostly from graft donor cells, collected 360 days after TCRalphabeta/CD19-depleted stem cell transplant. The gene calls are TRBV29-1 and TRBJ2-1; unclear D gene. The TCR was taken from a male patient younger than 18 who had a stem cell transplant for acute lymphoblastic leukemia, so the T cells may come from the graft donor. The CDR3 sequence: CSANTIRNEQFF. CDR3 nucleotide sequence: TGCAGCGCCAATACCATCAGAAATGAGCAGTTCTTC.